The source of this T cell receptor beta chain is a study of blood T cell repertoires in COVID-19. Study context: Researchers got acute and convalescent COVID-19 samples from the United States, Italy and Spain. T cells, B-cell-depleted T cells, or PBMCs provided the cDNA or gDNA that served as material.

TCRdb's table, derived via immunoSEQ multiplex PCR, lists solely in-frame clones and lacks some. The repertoire holds tens of thousands of clones, with roughly 89% as singletons. The CDR3 spans 13 residues. V shed 1 base and J shed 12 bases, with 13 bases lying between them. The V gene's germline CDR1 is LGHNA and CDR2 YNFKEQ. This clonotype was sampled from a woman aged 80 or over with acute or convalescent COVID-19. This chain uses TRBV4-2 with TRBJ2-1; possibly TRBD2 for D (6 bases). Sequenced material: peripheral blood. CDR3 DNA: TGTGCCAGCAGCCAAGGGGGGGATTCGGGGCAGTTCTTC. It is translated as CASSQGGDSGQFF.